This T cell receptor (beta chain) was captured in a study of glioma-infiltrating T cells. This clonotype appeared many times. TCR alpha and beta CDR3 regions were amplified from RNA using iRepertoire nested multiplex PCR. Each CDR3 protein is one row after TCRdb ran MiXCR on the multiplex PCR reads. The sample has about 3,900 distinct CDR3 sequences, roughly 31% seen once. After removal of 5 bases from V and 4 bases from J, the junction contained 7 bases not matched to a gene. The CDR3 is 15 residues long. The germline V gene has CDR1 SEHNR and CDR2 FQNEAQ (reference sequence). V gene TRBV7-9 combines with J gene TRBJ2-7, with TRBD1 matching 11 bases. The sequenced sample was glioma tissue, nonneoplastic brain tissue, or PBMCs (not recorded which). The sequence was obtained from a human donor with low-grade glioma or glioblastoma, undergoing nonglioma brain surgery, or in good health (not recorded which). The CDR3: CASSPGQGVDYEQYF. The CDR3, as DNA: TGTGCCAGCAGCCCGGGACAGGGGGTTGATTACGAGCAGTACTTC.